Following are 23 T cell receptor beta chains from one sample sequenced in a study of blood T cells in healthy people across ages. For the second PCR, which ran for about 6 to 11 cycles, a sample-barcoded 5' primer and a J-beta primer mix were used. TCRdb itself ran the 5' RACE reads through MiXCR, one entry per CDR3 protein. The sample carries about 1.4 million distinct CDR3 sequences, approximately 59% recorded once. Sequenced material: blood. The receptor source for this set is a man younger than 30 in good health.

A single count supports this clonotype. This chain uses TRBV29-1 with TRBJ2-1; no firm D call. There are 14 residues in the CDR3. The V end lost 4 bases, the J end lost 4 bases, and 14 bases lay between the germline ends. Germline CDR1 is SQVTM and CDR2 is ANQGSEA. For the CDR3, the DNA is TGCAGCGTTGTTACACAGTCCCAATACAATGAGCAGTTCTTC. Protein product: CSVVTQSQYNEQFF.

The chain employs TRBV15 and TRBJ2-5, with D perhaps matching TRBD1 (5 bases). The J call may not be correct, given that the DNA end is closer to TRBJ2-7. Germline V gene sequence: CDR1 LNHNV, CDR2 YYDKDF (reference sequence). The length of the CDR3 is 14 residues. CDR3: CATAPQVMFNEQYF. The CDR3 coding sequence is TGTGCCACCGCGCCACAGGTCATGTTCAACGAGCAGTACTTC.

The genes are TRBV7-2 and TRBJ1-6; no reliable D call. The CDR3 extends over 15 amino acids. Germline CDR1 SGHTA, CDR2 FQGNSA. V lost 1 base and J 0 bases, leaving 4 bases between the germline ends. Written as DNA, the CDR3 is TGTGCCAGCAGCTTAGTAGCCTCCTATAATTCACCCCTCCACTTT. The encoded protein is CASSLVASYNSPLHF.

The chain combines TRBV2 with TRBJ1-4; D is uncertain. The germline V and J ends were trimmed by 10 bases and 7 bases, with 13 bases remaining between them. The CDR3 runs to 12 residues. The germline V gene has CDR1 SNHLY and CDR2 FYNNEI. The CDR3 DNA is TGTGCCACGCTTAAGGACCCTGAAAAACTGTTTTTT. It yields the protein CATLKDPEKLFF.

The CDR3 nucleotides are TGTGCCAGCAGCGTGGGACCTCATTACGAGCAGTACTTC. Encoded protein: CASSVGPHYEQYF. The J gene is TRBJ2-7, the V gene TRBV6-2 or TRBV6-3; D is possibly TRBD1 or TRBD2 (5 bases each). From germline, CDR1 is MNHEY and CDR2 SVGEGT. The CDR3 has 13 amino acids. V was trimmed by 6 bases and J by 4 bases, leaving 13 bases between them.

This chain connects TRBV11-2 to TRBJ2-3; 12 nucleotides line up with TRBD2. Trimming removed 4 bases from V and 0 bases from J; junction bases left unmatched: 17. Looked up from germline, CDR1 is SGHAT and CDR2 is FQNNGV. The CDR3 extends over 21 amino acids. The CDR3, as DNA: TGTGCCAGCAGCTCTCCTAGCGGGGGGGCGGGTCATTCTACTAGCACAGATACGCAGTATTTT. Translating it yields CASSSPSGGAGHSTSTDTQYF.

The chain employs TRBV4-1 and TRBJ1-2; 9 bases fit TRBD1. Germline-derived CDR1 and CDR2 are MGHRA and YSYEKL. Trimming cost V 3 bases and J 4 bases; bases outside gene matches: 6. This CDR3 has 15 residues. CDR3 DNA sequence: TGCGCCAGCAGCCATTCCACAGGGGGCGTCTATGGCTACACCTTC. It translates to CASSHSTGGVYGYTF.

This clonotype came up a few times. The rearrangement joins TRBV29-1 to TRBJ2-7; no clear D. The CDR3 has 12 amino acids. Trimming shortened V by 0 bases and J by 4 bases, and 7 bases separated the two germline ends. Germline assignment: CDR1 SQVTM and CDR2 ANQGSEA. CDR3 residues: CSVEDLDYEQYF. The CDR3 DNA reads as TGCAGCGTTGAAGATCTTGATTACGAGCAGTACTTC.

CDR3 protein: CSTGGGQAFF. Here the CDR3 DNA reads TGCAGCACGGGAGGGGGGCAGGCTTTCTTT. V gene TRBV29-1 combines with J gene TRBJ1-1, with TRBD1 as a possible D gene (6 bases). V was shortened by 8 bases and J by 11 bases, with 15 bases between the two germline ends. The CDR3 has 10 residues. Germline-derived CDR1 and CDR2 are SQVTM and ANQGSEA.

The chain has TRBV7-6 and TRBJ1-6; D unresolved. The CDR3 runs to 16 residues. Germline V gene data show CDR1 as SGHVS and CDR2 as FNYEAQ. V gave up 5 bases and J gave up 0 bases, with 11 bases separating them. In DNA form, the CDR3 reads TGTGCCAGCAGCCCGACTGCGAACTCCTATAATTCACCCCTCCACTTT. Protein sequence: CASSPTANSYNSPLHF.

The gene calls are TRBV7-2 and TRBJ2-4, with 7 bases fitting TRBD2. The V gene end was trimmed by 5 bases and the J gene end by 0 bases; junction bases not matched to a gene: 10. Looked up from germline, CDR1 is SGHTA and CDR2 is FQGNSA. This CDR3 contains 17 residues. CDR3 amino acids: CASSPRLAVLAKNIQYF. The CDR3, as DNA: TGTGCCAGCAGCCCCCGACTAGCAGTGCTAGCCAAAAACATTCAGTACTTC.

This rearrangement joins TRBV25-1 to TRBJ2-3; 7 nucleotides align to TRBD1. The germline CDR1 and CDR2 sequences are MGHDK and SYGVNS. This CDR3 has 16 amino acids. The V segment lost 2 bases and the J segment 2 bases; nucleotides outside the gene matches: 7. The CDR3 nucleotides read TGTGCCAGCAGTGAAACCGGCAGGGGGATCACAGATACGCAGTATTTT. Its translation is CASSETGRGITDTQYF.

The V call is TRBV12-3 or TRBV12-4, the J call TRBJ1-5; unclear D gene. The ends were cut back, 3 bases at V and 4 bases at J, with 13 bases in the middle. The length of the CDR3 is 15 residues. As DNA, the CDR3 is TGTGCCAGCAGTTTGGCCCATACCACAAATCAGCCCCAGCATTTT. Its translation: CASSLAHTTNQPQHF.

The chain employs TRBV20-1 and TRBJ2-3; 7 nucleotides match TRBD2. The CDR3 loop spans 16 amino acids. The germline CDR1 and CDR2 sequences are DFQATT and SNEGSKA (reference sequence). Germline trimming cut 3 bases from V and 3 bases from J; bases unmatched to any gene: 12. CDR3 residues: CSARVERGLWTDTQYF. In DNA, the CDR3 is TGCAGTGCTAGGGTGGAGCGGGGACTCTGGACAGATACGCAGTATTTT.

This clonotype was found a few times. The chain joins TRBV20-1 to TRBJ2-1; the D gene is possibly TRBD2 (5 bases). The V end lost 6 bases, the J end lost 4 bases, and 16 bases lay between the germline ends. CDR3 length: 14 amino acids. Germline lookup yields CDR1 DFQATT and CDR2 SNEGSKA (reference sequence). CDR3 region: CSAHLSRGYNEQFF. The CDR3 DNA reads as TGCAGTGCCCATCTGTCCCGAGGGTACAATGAGCAGTTCTTC.

This clonotype was counted only a few times. The rearrangement uses TRBV27 and TRBJ1-1; D is unresolved. Germline lookup yields CDR1 MNHEY and CDR2 SMNVEV (reference sequence). With 0 bases removed from V and 5 bases from J, the gap between germline ends came to 7 bases. CDR3 length: 13 residues. CDR3 loop: CASSLSLGTEAFF. DNA of the CDR3: TGTGCCAGCAGTTTATCTCTGGGGACTGAAGCTTTCTTT.

This clonotype was seen repeatedly, ten times or more. J is TRBJ2-3 and V is TRBV6-5, with no clear D. CDR3 length equals 11 residues. Between the trimmed V and J ends, which lost 8 bases and 2 bases, there was a span of 5 bases. Germline CDR1 and CDR2: MNHEY and SVGAGI. The chain's CDR3 is CASGYTDTQYF. In nucleotides, the CDR3 is TGTGCCAGCGGATACACAGATACGCAGTATTTT.

This rearrangement joins TRBV6-6 to TRBJ2-5, with 7 positions matching TRBD1. CDR3 length equals 14 residues. The V gene end was trimmed by 2 bases and the J gene end by 4 bases; junction bases not matched to a gene: 4. Germline V gives CDR1 MNHNY, CDR2 SVGAGI (reference sequence). CDR3 sequence reads: CASSYRGQRETQYF. CDR3 bases: TGTGCCAGCAGTTACAGGGGGCAAAGAGAGACCCAGTACTTC.

The chain employs TRBV4-1 and TRBJ2-1; the match to TRBD2 covers 10 bases. The CDR3 loop spans 15 amino acids. CDR1 and CDR2 from the germline V gene are MGHRA and YSYEKL. J was trimmed by 8 bases and V by 4 bases; bases with no gene match: 8. CDR3 loop: CASSLPSGTSDEQFF. The CDR3 DNA follows: TGCGCCAGCAGCCTCCCGTCCGGGACTAGCGATGAGCAGTTCTTC.

The chain carries TRBV25-1 and TRBJ2-1; TRBD2 agrees at 11 bases. J was trimmed by 4 bases and V by 4 bases; bases with no gene match: 12. Germline V CDR1 and CDR2: MGHDK, SYGVNS. The CDR3 is 18 amino acids. The CDR3: CASSGDLAGGGVYNEQFF. The DNA of the CDR3 is TGTGCCAGCAGTGGAGACTTAGCGGGAGGGGGGGTTTACAATGAGCAGTTCTTC.

This chain joins TRBV10-3 and TRBJ1-5; D is unresolved. The germline CDR1 and CDR2 sequences are ENHRY and SYGVKD. CDR3 size: 15 residues. With 0 bases removed from V and 0 bases from J, the gap between germline ends came to 6 bases. CDR3 DNA: TGTGCCATCAGTGAGTCGCGGAATAGCAATCAGCCCCAGCATTTT. This encodes CAISESRNSNQPQHF.

The V and J genes are TRBV15 and TRBJ2-5; D possibly corresponds to TRBD1 (5 bases). Germline V lookup: CDR1 LNHNV, CDR2 YYDKDF (reference sequence). The CDR3 has 17 amino acids. The V gene lost 0 bases and the J gene lost 2 bases, with 16 bases spanning the gap. The CDR3 coding sequence is TGTGCCACCAGCAGAGATGCCCGCAGGGCAGTACAAGAGACCCAGTACTTC. Residues: CATSRDARRAVQETQYF.

The gene calls are TRBV27 and TRBJ2-3; TRBD1 aligns across 7 bases. Germline V lookup: CDR1 MNHEY, CDR2 SMNVEV (reference sequence). The trim removed 7 bases at V and 6 bases at J, leaving 13 bases unmatched. The length of the CDR3 is 15 residues. The CDR3 DNA reads TGTGCCAGCACCGTTCGAGGGGGCGTTAGTGATACGCAGTATTTT. It yields the protein CASTVRGGVSDTQYF.